A selection of T cell receptor beta chains follows, all from one sample in a study of blood T cells in healthy people across ages. TCRdb re-called the 5' RACE reads through MiXCR, storing one row per CDR3 protein. The table records about 640,000 distinct CDR3 sequences, roughly three fifths of them present only once. The sample comprised blood. These receptors all stem from a man aged 55 to 70 in good health. Both conserved end residues are part of each CDR3. The order of the fields is D gene, V gene, J gene, clone size, CDR3 protein, CDR3 DNA. The D gene is left open where the match is weak. Clone size is not always given. Where it is, it says once, few, many or a class for expanded clones.

d_call: .
v_call: TRBV24-1
j_call: TRBJ2-2
clone_size: once
cdr3_aa: CATGENTGELFF
cdr3_nt: TGTGCCACCGGTGAGAACACCGGGGAGCTGTTTTTT

d_call: .
v_call: TRBV25-1
j_call: TRBJ2-5
clone_size: few
cdr3_aa: CASSELQGGETQYF
cdr3_nt: TGTGCCAGCAGTGAATTACAGGGTGGGGAGACCCAGTACTTC

d_call: .
v_call: TRBV7-9
j_call: TRBJ1-2
clone_size: many
cdr3_aa: CASSPRSLSNYGYTF
cdr3_nt: TGTGCCAGCAGCCCCCGGAGTCTCTCTAACTATGGCTACACCTTC

d_call: .
v_call: TRBV20-1
j_call: TRBJ2-1
clone_size: .
cdr3_aa: CSAPHPSSYNEQFF
cdr3_nt: TGCAGTGCTCCTCACCCGAGCTCCTACAATGAGCAGTTCTTC

d_call: TRBD1
v_call: TRBV6-5
j_call: TRBJ1-2
clone_size: .
cdr3_aa: CASSYSLSRGANYGYTF
cdr3_nt: TGTGCCAGCAGTTACTCCCTTTCCAGGGGGGCCAACTATGGCTACACCTTC

d_call: .
v_call: TRBV3-1
j_call: TRBJ2-5
clone_size: .
cdr3_aa: CASSQGFGGRETQYF
cdr3_nt: TGCGCCAGCAGCCAAGGATTCGGGGGGCGCGAGACCCAGTACTTC

d_call: TRBD1
v_call: TRBV29-1
j_call: TRBJ2-5
clone_size: .
cdr3_aa: CSALTGGRETQYF
cdr3_nt: TGCAGCGCATTGACAGGGGGCAGGGAGACCCAGTACTTC

d_call: .
v_call: TRBV20-1
j_call: TRBJ2-7
clone_size: .
cdr3_aa: CSVGGTEPYEQYF
cdr3_nt: TGCAGTGTGGGGGGGACAGAGCCCTACGAGCAGTACTTC

d_call: .
v_call: TRBV6-5
j_call: TRBJ2-4
clone_size: few
cdr3_aa: CASSYSYRVTKNIQYF
cdr3_nt: TGTGCCAGCAGTTACTCCTATCGGGTAACCAAAAACATTCAGTACTTC

d_call: .
v_call: TRBV4-1
j_call: TRBJ1-6
clone_size: .
cdr3_aa: CASSQLRGNNSPLHF
cdr3_nt: TGCGCCAGCAGCCAGTTAAGGGGAAATAATTCACCCCTCCACTTT

d_call: .
v_call: TRBV24-1
j_call: TRBJ2-2
clone_size: .
cdr3_aa: CATSDATGELFF
cdr3_nt: TGTGCCACCAGTGATGCCACCGGGGAGCTGTTTTTT

d_call: TRBD2
v_call: TRBV6-2/TRBV6-3
j_call: TRBJ2-5
clone_size: .
cdr3_aa: CASSSSGTSLGTQYF
cdr3_nt: TGTGCCAGCAGTTCCTCCGGGACTAGCCTGGGGACCCAGTACTTC

d_call: .
v_call: TRBV6-2/TRBV6-3
j_call: TRBJ2-7
clone_size: .
cdr3_aa: CASSFSNEQYF
cdr3_nt: TGTGCCAGCAGTTTTAGTAACGAGCAGTACTTC

d_call: .
v_call: TRBV7-9
j_call: TRBJ2-7
clone_size: .
cdr3_aa: CASSFQREQYF
cdr3_nt: TGTGCCAGCAGCTTTCAGCGCGAGCAGTACTTC

d_call: .
v_call: TRBV4-2
j_call: TRBJ2-5
clone_size: .
cdr3_aa: CASSHSGQGKETQYF
cdr3_nt: TGTGCCAGCAGCCATTCTGGGCAGGGGAAAGAGACCCAGTACTTC

d_call: .
v_call: TRBV2
j_call: TRBJ2-2
clone_size: few
cdr3_aa: CASKSRVGTGELFF
cdr3_nt: TGTGCCAGCAAAAGCAGGGTCGGGACCGGGGAGCTGTTTTTT

d_call: TRBD1
v_call: TRBV10-3
j_call: TRBJ2-7
clone_size: .
cdr3_aa: CAISHRDRASPYF
cdr3_nt: TGTGCCATCAGTCACCGGGACAGGGCGAGTCCGTACTTC

d_call: .
v_call: TRBV12-3/TRBV12-4
j_call: TRBJ2-7
clone_size: few
cdr3_aa: CASRRTAAYEQYF
cdr3_nt: TGTGCCAGCAGGCGGACAGCTGCCTACGAGCAGTACTTC

d_call: .
v_call: TRBV6-5
j_call: TRBJ1-2
clone_size: .
cdr3_aa: CASRPRQAHGYTF
cdr3_nt: TGTGCCAGCAGGCCTAGACAGGCCCATGGCTACACCTTC

d_call: TRBD2
v_call: TRBV7-9
j_call: TRBJ2-3
clone_size: .
cdr3_aa: CASSSIVAAGVDTQYF
cdr3_nt: TGTGCCAGCAGCTCTATCGTAGCTGCGGGAGTGGATACGCAGTATTTT

d_call: .
v_call: TRBV5-1
j_call: TRBJ1-2
clone_size: .
cdr3_aa: CASSLEQHYGYTF
cdr3_nt: TGCGCCAGCAGCTTGGAACAGCACTATGGCTACACCTTC